The 10 T cell receptor beta chains reported below all come from one sample, sequenced in a study of T cells in tuberculosis. Measured with immunoSEQ multiplex PCR; TCRdb has only the in-frame clones, and not every one. Among some 41,000 clones, almost 95% were seen once, and the ten largest hold about 12%. The sequenced sample was PBMCs. Source of these receptors: a donor between 5 and 29 years old with latent tuberculosis or without tuberculosis infection. Some clones in this sample may be carry-over from other donors' samples.

The chain recombines TRBV28 with TRBJ1-2; possibly TRBD1 for D (5 bases). The CDR3 spans 14 residues. V lost 2 bases to trimming and J lost 3 bases, with 10 bases between them. Germline V lookup: CDR1 MDHEN, CDR2 SYDVKM. CDR3 DNA: TGTGCCAGCAGTTTAGAAATCAGGGACTATGGCTACACCTTC. This translates into CASSLEIRDYGYTF.

The rearrangement links TRBV23-1 to TRBJ1-1, with D unresolved. TRBV23-1 is given ORF status, its function remaining uncertain. The CDR3 contains 14 residues. V was pared by 0 bases and J by 6 bases, with 11 bases between. The CDR3 DNA follows: TGCGCCAGCAGTCAATCGAGGAGGAGACCTGAAGCTTTCTTT. Its translation is CASSQSRRRPEAFF.

The chain has TRBV5-5 and TRBJ1-3; D uncertain. CDR3 size: 16 residues. With 0 bases removed from V and 0 bases from J, the gap between germline ends came to 10 bases. Germline V CDR1 and CDR2: SGHKS, YYEKEE (reference sequence). The CDR3 region is CASSLGGPNSGNTIYF. DNA for the CDR3: TGTGCCAGCAGCTTGGGAGGGCCGAACTCTGGAAACACCATATATTTT.

V gene TRBV18 combines with J gene TRBJ2-2; unclear D gene. From germline, CDR1 is KGHSH and CDR2 LQKENI. This CDR3 spans 14 amino acids. The V and J ends lost 2 bases and 3 bases respectively, with 7 bases between them. The CDR3 protein is CASSPGQDTGELFF. In nucleotides, the CDR3 is TGTGCCAGCTCACCAGGGCAGGACACCGGGGAGCTGTTTTTT.

V usage is TRBV9 and J usage is TRBJ2-3, with D tentatively TRBD2 (7 bases). V lost 0 bases, J lost 6 bases, and 20 bases lay in between. The germline V gene encodes CDR1 SGDLS and CDR2 YYNGEE. This CDR3 is 17 amino acids long. The CDR3 protein is CASSVATAGAGIDTQYF. The CDR3 coding sequence is TGTGCCAGCAGCGTAGCTACTGCGGGGGCCGGTATCGATACGCAGTATTTT.

The V and J genes are TRBV7-6 and TRBJ2-2; 8 bases agree with TRBD2. The V segment lost 1 base and the J segment 4 bases; nucleotides outside the gene matches: 5. This CDR3 spans 16 amino acids. Germline CDR1 is SGHVS and CDR2 is FNYEAQ. The CDR3 bases are TGTGCCAGCAGCTTAGAGTCGGGGACTAGCACCGGGGAGCTGTTTTTT. Its protein is CASSLESGTSTGELFF.

CDR3 amino acids: CASSLIPKPRETQYF. CDR3 nucleotide sequence: TGCGCCAGCAGCTTAATACCCAAGCCTCGGGAGACCCAGTACTTC. V and J are TRBV5-1 and TRBJ2-5, with D uncertain. Germline CDR1 is SGHRS and CDR2 is YFSETQ. The CDR3 covers 15 residues. Trimming removed 2 bases at V and 5 bases at J, with 16 bases between. Full variable domain (outside the CDR3, taken from reference TRBV5-1 and TRBJ2-5): KAGVTQTPRYLIKTRGQQVTLSCSPISGHRSVSWYQQTPGQGLQFLFEYFSETQRNKGNFPGRFSGRQFSNSRSEMNVSTLELGDSALYLCASSLIPKPRETQYFGPGTRLLVL.

This chain uses TRBV30 with TRBJ1-6, with a possible D match to TRBD1 (6 bases). Germline loops: CDR1 GTSNPN, CDR2 SVGIG (reference sequence). This CDR3 region has 14 residues. The ends were cut back, 2 bases at V and 10 bases at J, with 15 bases in the middle. The CDR3 region is CAWSFNRVGSPLHF. The CDR3 DNA is TGTGCCTGGAGTTTCAACAGGGTGGGGTCACCCCTCCACTTT.

The chain links TRBV27 to TRBJ2-7; the D gene is possibly TRBD2 (5 bases). Trimming stripped 6 bases from V and 2 bases from J, with 11 bases between. The CDR3 is made up of 13 amino acids. Germline CDR1 is MNHEY and CDR2 is SMNVEV (reference sequence). The CDR3 protein is CASSVGRTYEQYF. In DNA form, the CDR3 reads TGTGCCAGCAGCGTTGGGAGAACCTACGAGCAGTACTTC.

The V call is TRBV7-8, the J call TRBJ1-1, with D possibly matching TRBD1 (6 bases). The germline V and J ends were trimmed by 4 bases and 1 base, with 10 bases remaining between them. The CDR3 covers 14 residues. From germline, CDR1 is SGHVS and CDR2 FQNEAQ. For the CDR3, the DNA is TGTGCCAGCAGCTCTTGGACAGAGAACACTGAAGCTTTCTTT. It is translated as CASSSWTENTEAFF.